This T cell receptor (beta chain) was identified during a study of blood T cells in healthy people across ages. Study-wide results and limits: There was a strong correlation between TCR beta diversity and naive T cell percentage. Roughly linear declines in TCR beta diversity per million T cells occurred with age.

This CDR3 is built from 16 residues. The germline V gene has CDR1 DFQATT and CDR2 SNEGSKA (reference sequence). With 1 base clipped from V and 3 bases from J, the junction kept 6 bases outside the gene matches. To note about this clonotype: The antigen remains undetermined.

Through a sample-barcoded 5' primer and a J-beta primer mix, a second PCR was run for about 6 to 11 cycles. Each TCR beta cDNA got a 12-nucleotide random molecular identifier. TCRdb reprocessed the 5' RACE reads via MiXCR and lists one record per CDR3 protein. The sample contains some 1,800,000 distinct CDR3 sequences, around 40% of which appear only once. The chain combines TRBV20-1 with TRBJ2-1; TRBD2 agrees at 10 bases. The TCR comes from a human donor in good health. Source material: blood. For the CDR3, the DNA is TGCAGTGCTAGAGCAAGCGGGGGGGCCGGCTACAATGAGCAGTTCTTC. It is translated as CSARASGGAGYNEQFF.